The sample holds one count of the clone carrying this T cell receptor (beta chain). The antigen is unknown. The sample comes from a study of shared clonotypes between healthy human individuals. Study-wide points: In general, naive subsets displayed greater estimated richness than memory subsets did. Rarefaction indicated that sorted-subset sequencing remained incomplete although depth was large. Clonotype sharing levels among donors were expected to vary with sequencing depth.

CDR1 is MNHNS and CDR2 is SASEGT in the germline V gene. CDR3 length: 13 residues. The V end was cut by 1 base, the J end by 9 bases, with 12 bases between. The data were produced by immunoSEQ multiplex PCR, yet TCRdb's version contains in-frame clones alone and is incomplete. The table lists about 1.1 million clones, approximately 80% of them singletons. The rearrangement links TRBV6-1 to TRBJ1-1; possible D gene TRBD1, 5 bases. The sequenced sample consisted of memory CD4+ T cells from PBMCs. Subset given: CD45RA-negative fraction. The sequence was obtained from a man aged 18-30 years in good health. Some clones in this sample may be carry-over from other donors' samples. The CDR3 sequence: CASSEVRPGKAFF. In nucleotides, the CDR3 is TGTGCCAGCAGTGAAGTAAGGCCAGGGAAAGCTTTCTTT.